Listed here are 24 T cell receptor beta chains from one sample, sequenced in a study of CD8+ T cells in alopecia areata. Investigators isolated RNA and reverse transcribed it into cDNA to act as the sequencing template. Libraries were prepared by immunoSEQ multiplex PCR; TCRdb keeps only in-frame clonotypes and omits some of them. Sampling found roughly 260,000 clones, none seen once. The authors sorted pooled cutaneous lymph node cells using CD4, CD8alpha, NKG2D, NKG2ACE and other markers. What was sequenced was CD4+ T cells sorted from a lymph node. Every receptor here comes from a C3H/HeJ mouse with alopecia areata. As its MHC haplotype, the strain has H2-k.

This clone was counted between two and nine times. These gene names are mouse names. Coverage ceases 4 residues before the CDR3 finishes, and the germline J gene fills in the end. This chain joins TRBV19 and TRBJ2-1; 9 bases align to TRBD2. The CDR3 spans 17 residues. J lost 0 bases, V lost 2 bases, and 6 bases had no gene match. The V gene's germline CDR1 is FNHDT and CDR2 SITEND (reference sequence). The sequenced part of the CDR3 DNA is TGTGCCAGCAGTATGTGGGGGGGCGCCTCTAACTATGCT. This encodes CASSMWGGASNYA. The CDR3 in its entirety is CASSMWGGASNYAEQFF.

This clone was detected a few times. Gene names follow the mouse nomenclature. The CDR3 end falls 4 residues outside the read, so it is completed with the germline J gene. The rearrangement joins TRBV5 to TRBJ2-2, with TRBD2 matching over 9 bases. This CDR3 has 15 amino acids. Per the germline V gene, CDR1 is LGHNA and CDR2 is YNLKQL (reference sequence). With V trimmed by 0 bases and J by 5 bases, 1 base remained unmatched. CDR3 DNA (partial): TGTGCCAGCAGCCAAGATCTGGGGGGGACCGGG. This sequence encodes CASSQDLGGTG. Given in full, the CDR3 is CASSQDLGGTGQLYF.

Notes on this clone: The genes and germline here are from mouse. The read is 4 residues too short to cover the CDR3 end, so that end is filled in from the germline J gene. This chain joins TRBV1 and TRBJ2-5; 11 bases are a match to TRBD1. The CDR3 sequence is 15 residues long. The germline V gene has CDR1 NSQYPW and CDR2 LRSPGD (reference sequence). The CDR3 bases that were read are TGCACCTGCAGTCCCCGGACAGGGGGCCGGGAC. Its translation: CTCSPRTGGRD. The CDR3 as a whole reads CTCSPRTGGRDTQYF.

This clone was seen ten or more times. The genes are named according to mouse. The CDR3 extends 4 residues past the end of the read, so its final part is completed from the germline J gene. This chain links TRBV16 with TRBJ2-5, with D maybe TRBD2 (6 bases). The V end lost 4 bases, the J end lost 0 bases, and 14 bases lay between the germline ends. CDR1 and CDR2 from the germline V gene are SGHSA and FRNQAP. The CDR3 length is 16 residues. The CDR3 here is CASSSAGEINQDTQYF. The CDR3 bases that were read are TGTGCAAGCAGCTCCGCTGGGGAAATTAACCAAGAC.

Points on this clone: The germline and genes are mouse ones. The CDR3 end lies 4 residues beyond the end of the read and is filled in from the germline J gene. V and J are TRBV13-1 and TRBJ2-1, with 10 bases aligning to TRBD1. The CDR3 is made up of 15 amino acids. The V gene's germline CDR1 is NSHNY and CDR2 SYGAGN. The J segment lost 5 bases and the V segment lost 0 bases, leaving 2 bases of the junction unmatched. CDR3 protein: CASSDGQGADAEQFF. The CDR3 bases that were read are TGTGCCAGCAGTGATGGACAGGGGGCGGATGCT.

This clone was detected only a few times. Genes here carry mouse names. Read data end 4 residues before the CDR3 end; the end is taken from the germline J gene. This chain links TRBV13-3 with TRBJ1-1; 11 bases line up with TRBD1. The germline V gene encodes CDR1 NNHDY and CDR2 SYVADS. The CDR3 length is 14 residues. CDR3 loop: CASSLGQGAREVFF. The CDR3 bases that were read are TGTGCCAGCAGTTTAGGACAGGGGGCGCGA.

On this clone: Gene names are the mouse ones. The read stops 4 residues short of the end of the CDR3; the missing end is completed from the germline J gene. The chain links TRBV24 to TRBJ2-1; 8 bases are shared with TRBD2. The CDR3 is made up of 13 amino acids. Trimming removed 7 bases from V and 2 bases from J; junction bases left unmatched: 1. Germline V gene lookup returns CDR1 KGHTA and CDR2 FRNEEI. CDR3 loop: CASKTGDYAEQFF. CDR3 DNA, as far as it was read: TGTGCCAGCAAGACTGGGGACTATGCT.

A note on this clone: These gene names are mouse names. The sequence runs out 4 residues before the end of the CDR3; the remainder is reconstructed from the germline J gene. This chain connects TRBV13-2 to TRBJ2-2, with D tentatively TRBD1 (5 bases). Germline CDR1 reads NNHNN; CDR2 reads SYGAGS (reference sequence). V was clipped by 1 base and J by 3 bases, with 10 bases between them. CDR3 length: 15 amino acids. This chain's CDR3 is CASGDHRRDTGQLYF. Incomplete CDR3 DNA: TGTGCCAGCGGTGATCACAGGAGGGACACCGGG.

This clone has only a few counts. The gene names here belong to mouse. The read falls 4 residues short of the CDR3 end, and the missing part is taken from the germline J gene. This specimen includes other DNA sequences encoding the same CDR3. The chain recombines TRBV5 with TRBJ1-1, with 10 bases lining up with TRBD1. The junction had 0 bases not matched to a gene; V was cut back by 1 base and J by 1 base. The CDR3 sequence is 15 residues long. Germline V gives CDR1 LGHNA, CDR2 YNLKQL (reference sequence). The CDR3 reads CASSQGTGGNTEVFF. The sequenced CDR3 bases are TGTGCCAGCAGCCAAGGGACAGGGGGGAACACA.

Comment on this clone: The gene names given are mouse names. CDR3 bases read: TGTGCCAGCAGCCCGACTGGGGGGCCCGGG. It codes for CASSPTGGPG. The entire CDR3 is CASSPTGGPGQLYF. V and J are TRBV14 and TRBJ2-2, with 10 positions matching TRBD2. The CDR3 end is not reached by the read, which stops 4 residues before it; the germline J gene fills it in. The junction had 4 bases not matched to a gene; V was cut back by 5 bases and J by 6 bases. The germline CDR1 and CDR2 sequences are SGHDT and FRDEAV. This CDR3 has 14 residues. Full variable domain (remainder filled in from reference TRBV14 and TRBJ2-2): EAGVTQSPRYAVLQEGQAVSFWCDPISGHDTLYWYQQPRDQGPQLLVYFRDEAVIDNSQLPSDRFSAVRPKGTNSTLKIQSAKQGDTATYLCASSPTGGPGQLYFGEGSKLTVL.

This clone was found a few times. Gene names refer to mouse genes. Incomplete CDR3 DNA: TGTGCTAGCAGTAGAGCCACAAGTCAAAAC. Protein product: CASSRATSQN. The full CDR3 sequence reads CASSRATSQNTLYF. The genes are TRBV17 and TRBJ2-4; no clear D gene. The sequence runs out 4 residues before the end of the CDR3; the remainder is reconstructed from the germline J gene. Trimming removed 1 base from V and 0 bases from J, with 5 bases in between. Germline V gives CDR1 MNHDT, CDR2 YYDKIL. The CDR3 is made up of 14 amino acids. The full variable domain, completed using reference TRBV17 and TRBJ2-4, is DTTVKQNPRYKLARVGKPVNLICSQTMNHDTMYWYQKKPNQAPKLLLFYYDKILNREADTFEKFQSSRPNNSFCSLYIGSAGLEYSAMYLCASSRATSQNTLYFGAGTRLSVL.

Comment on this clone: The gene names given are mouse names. CDR3 in amino acids: CAWRLGYNSAETLYF. CDR3 DNA (partial): TGTGCCTGGAGACTGGGGTACAATAGTGCAGAA. The chain uses TRBV31 and TRBJ2-3; 7 bases match TRBD2. The read gets to within 4 residues of the CDR3 end, and the germline J gene fills in the rest. After removal of 3 bases from V and 0 bases from J, the junction contained 6 bases not matched to a gene. The germline V gene has CDR1 GKSSPN and CDR2 SITVG. This CDR3 spans 15 amino acids.

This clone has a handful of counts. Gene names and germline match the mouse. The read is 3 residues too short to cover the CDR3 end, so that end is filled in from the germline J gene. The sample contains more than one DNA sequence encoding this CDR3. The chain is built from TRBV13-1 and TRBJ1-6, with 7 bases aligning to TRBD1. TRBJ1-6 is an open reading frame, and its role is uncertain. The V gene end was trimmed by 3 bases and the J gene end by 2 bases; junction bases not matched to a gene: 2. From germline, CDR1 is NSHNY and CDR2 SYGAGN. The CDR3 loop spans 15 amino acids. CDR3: CASSGQGTYNSPLYF. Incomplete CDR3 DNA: TGTGCCAGCAGTGGACAGGGAACCTATAATTCGCCC.

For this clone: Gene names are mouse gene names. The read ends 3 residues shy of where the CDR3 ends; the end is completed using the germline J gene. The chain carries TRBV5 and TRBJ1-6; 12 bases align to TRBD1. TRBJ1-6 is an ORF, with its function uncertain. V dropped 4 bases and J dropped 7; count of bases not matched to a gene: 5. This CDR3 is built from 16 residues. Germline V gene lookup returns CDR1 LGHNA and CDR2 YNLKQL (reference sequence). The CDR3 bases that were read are TGTGCCAGCAGCCTCGGGACAGGGGGCCGGAATTCGCCC. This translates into CASSLGTGGRNSP. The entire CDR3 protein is CASSLGTGGRNSPLYF.

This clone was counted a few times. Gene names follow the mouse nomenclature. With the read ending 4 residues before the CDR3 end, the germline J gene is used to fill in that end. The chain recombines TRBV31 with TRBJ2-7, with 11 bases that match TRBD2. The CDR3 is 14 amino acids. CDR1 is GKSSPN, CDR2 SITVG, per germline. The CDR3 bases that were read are TGTGCCTGGAGTCAGGGGGACTGGGGGTAT. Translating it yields CAWSQGDWGY. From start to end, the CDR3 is CAWSQGDWGYEQYF.

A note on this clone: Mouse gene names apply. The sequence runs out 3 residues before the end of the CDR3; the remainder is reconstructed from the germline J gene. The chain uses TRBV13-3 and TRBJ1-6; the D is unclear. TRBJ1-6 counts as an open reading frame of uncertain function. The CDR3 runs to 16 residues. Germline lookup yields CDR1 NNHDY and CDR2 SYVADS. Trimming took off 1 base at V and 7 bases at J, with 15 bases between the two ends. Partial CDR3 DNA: TGTGCCAGCAGTGATACGGGCTCCTGGGGAAATTCGCCC. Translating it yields CASSDTGSWGNSP. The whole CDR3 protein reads CASSDTGSWGNSPLYF.

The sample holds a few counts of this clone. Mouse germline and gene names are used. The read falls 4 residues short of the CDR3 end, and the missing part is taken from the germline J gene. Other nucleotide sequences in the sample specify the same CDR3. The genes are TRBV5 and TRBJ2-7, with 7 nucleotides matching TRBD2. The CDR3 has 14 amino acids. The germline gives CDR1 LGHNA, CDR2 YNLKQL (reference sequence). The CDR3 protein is CASSQVLGVYEQYF. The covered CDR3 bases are TGTGCCAGCAGCCAAGTGCTGGGGGTTTAT.

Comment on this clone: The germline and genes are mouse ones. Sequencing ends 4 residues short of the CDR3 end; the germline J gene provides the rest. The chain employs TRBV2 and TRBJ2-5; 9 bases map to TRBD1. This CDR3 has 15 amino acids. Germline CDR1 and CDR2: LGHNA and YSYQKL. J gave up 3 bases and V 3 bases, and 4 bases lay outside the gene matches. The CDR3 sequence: CASSQPGQGQDTQYF. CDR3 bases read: TGTGCCAGCAGCCAGCCGGGACAGGGTCAAGAC.

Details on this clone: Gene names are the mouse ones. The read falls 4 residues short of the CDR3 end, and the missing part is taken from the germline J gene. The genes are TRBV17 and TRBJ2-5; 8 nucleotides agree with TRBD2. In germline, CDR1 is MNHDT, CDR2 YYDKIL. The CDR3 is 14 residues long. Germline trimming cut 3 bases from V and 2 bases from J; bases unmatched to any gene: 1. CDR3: CASSSWGVQDTQYF. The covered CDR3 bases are TGTGCTAGCAGTAGCTGGGGGGTCCAAGAC.

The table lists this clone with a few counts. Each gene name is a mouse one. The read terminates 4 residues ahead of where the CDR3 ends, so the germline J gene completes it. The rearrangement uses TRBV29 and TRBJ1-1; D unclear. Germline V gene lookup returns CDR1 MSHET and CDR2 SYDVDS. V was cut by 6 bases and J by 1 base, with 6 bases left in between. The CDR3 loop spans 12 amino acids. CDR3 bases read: TGTGCTAGCAGGTACACGAACACA. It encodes CASRYTNT. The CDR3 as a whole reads CASRYTNTEVFF.

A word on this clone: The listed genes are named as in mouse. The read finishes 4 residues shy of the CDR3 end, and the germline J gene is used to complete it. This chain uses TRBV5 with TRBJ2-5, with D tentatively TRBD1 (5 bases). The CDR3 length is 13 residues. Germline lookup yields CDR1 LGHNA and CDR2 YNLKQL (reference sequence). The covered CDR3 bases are TGTGCCAGCAGCCAACAGACAGAAGAC. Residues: CASSQQTED. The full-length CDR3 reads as CASSQQTEDTQYF.

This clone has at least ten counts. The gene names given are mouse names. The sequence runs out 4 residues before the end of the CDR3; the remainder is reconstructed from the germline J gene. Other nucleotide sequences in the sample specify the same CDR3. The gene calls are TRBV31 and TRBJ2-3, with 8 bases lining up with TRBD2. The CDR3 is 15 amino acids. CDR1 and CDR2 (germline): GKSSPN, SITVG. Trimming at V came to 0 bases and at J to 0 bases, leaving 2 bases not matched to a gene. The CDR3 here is CAWSLLGASAETLYF. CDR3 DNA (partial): TGTGCCTGGAGTCTACTGGGGGCTAGTGCAGAA.

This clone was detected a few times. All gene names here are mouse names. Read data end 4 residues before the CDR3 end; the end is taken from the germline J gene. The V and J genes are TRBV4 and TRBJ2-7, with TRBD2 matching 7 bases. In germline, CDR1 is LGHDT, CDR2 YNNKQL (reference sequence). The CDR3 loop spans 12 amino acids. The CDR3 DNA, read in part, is TGTGCCAGCAGCCCCGGGGGGGAT. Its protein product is CASSPGGD. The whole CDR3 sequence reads CASSPGGDEQYF.

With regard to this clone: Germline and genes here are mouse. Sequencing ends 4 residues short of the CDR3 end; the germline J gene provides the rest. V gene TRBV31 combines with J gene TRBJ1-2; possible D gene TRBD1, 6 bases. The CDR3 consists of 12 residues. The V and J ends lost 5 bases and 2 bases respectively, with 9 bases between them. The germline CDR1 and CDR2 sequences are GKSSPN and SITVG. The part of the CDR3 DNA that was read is TGTGCCTGGGGGACAATTAACTCC. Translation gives CAWGTINS. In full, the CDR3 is CAWGTINSDYTF.